These T cell receptor beta chains were read from a single sample in a study of control samples from healthy donors and cancer patients. Sequencing used immunoSEQ multiplex PCR; TCRdb keeps in-frame clones, though not all of them. The profile shows some 120,000 clones, approximately 87% of them singletons. The specimen was blood. The receptors stem from a man aged 60-69 years in good health. CDR3s include the opening cysteine and the closing phenylalanine or tryptophan. D genes are given only for firm matches. Clone size appears in some rows only: once, few, many, or a class for an expanded clone.

>TRBJ2-1|-|TRBD1|TRBV7-3
CASSSQGVINEQFF
TGTGCCAGCAGCTCTCAGGGGGTAATAAATGAGCAGTTCTTC
>TRBJ2-3|-|TRBD2|TRBV4-3
CASSQETSGGPFTDTQYF
TGCGCCAGCAGCCAAGAAACTAGCGGGGGCCCCTTCACAGATACGCAGTATTTT
>TRBJ1-6|-|TRBD1|TRBV5-6
CASSAGQANSPLHF
TGTGCCAGCAGCGCTGGACAGGCGAATTCACCCCTCCACTTT
>TRBJ1-3|-|-|TRBV10-1
CASSESGFSGNTIYF
TGCGCCAGCAGTGAGTCTGGGTTTTCTGGAAACACCATATATTTT
>TRBJ1-5|-|-|TRBV28
CASSHDPPGFGNQPQHF
TGTGCCAGCAGCCATGACCCCCCAGGGTTTGGCAATCAGCCCCAGCATTTT
>TRBJ1-2|-|-|TRBV28
CASSPDRYGYTF
TGTGCCAGCAGCCCGGACCGCTATGGCTACACCTTC
>TRBJ1-6|-|-|TRBV6-6
CASSYSVQINSPLHF
TGTGCCAGCAGTTACTCCGTACAGATAAATTCACCCCTCCACTTT
>TRBJ2-5|-|TRBD1|TRBV7-2
CASSPWTGDETQYF
TGTGCCAGCAGCCCCTGGACAGGGGACGAGACCCAGTACTTC
>TRBJ1-2|-|-|TRBV6-5
CASSYGGQKPGYTF
TGTGCCAGCAGTTACGGCGGACAGAAGCCTGGCTACACCTTC
>TRBJ1-2|-|-|TRBV12-3/TRBV12-4
CASTSGGGGYTF
TGTGCCAGCACTTCGGGGGGCGGAGGCTACACCTTC
>TRBJ1-4|-|-|TRBV3-1/TRBV3-2
CASSPTRTATNEKLFF
TGTGCCAGCAGCCCAACACGGACAGCAACTAATGAAAAACTGTTTTTT
>TRBJ1-3|-|TRBD1|TRBV28
CASRSTGVSGNTIYF
TGTGCCAGCAGGTCGACAGGGGTCTCTGGAAACACCATATATTTT
>TRBJ1-1|-|-|TRBV19
CASSIRGTGTEAFF
TGTGCCAGTAGTATTAGGGGAACGGGCACTGAAGCTTTCTTT
>TRBJ1-6|-|-|TRBV10-3
CAISEFTNSPLHF
TGTGCCATCAGTGAGTTTACTAATTCACCCCTCCACTTT
>TRBJ2-2|-|-|TRBV2
CASRAQGVATGELFF
TGTGCCAGCAGAGCCCAGGGTGTTGCCACCGGGGAGCTGTTTTTT
>TRBJ1-5|-|-|TRBV11-1
CASSFQGNQPQHF
TGTGCCAGCAGCTTTCAGGGGAATCAGCCCCAGCATTTT
>TRBJ2-3|-|-|TRBV7-8
CATQPGPLTDTQYF
TGTGCCACCCAGCCGGGACCCCTCACAGATACGCAGTATTTT
>TRBJ1-3|-|TRBD1|TRBV5-1
CASSAGTGGTGNTIYF
TGCGCCAGCAGCGCGGGGACAGGGGGGACTGGAAACACCATATATTTT
>TRBJ2-7|-|TRBD1|TRBV12-3/TRBV12-4
CASTGPDRGEQYF
TGTGCCAGCACGGGACCAGACAGGGGCGAGCAGTACTTC
>TRBJ1-1|once|TRBD1|TRBV12-3/TRBV12-4
CASTPTGVTEAFF
TGTGCCAGCACTCCGACAGGGGTCACTGAAGCTTTCTTT
>TRBJ2-2|-|-|TRBV29-1
CSVEDGRNTGELFF
TGCAGCGTTGAAGATGGCCGGAACACCGGGGAGCTGTTTTTT
>TRBJ2-5|-|-|TRBV29-1
CSVARGGFEETQYF
TGCAGCGTTGCTCGAGGGGGTTTCGAAGAGACCCAGTACTTC
>TRBJ1-4|-|-|TRBV4-1
CASSQVGSATNEKLFF
TGCGCCAGCAGCCAAGTCGGGTCCGCAACTAATGAAAAACTGTTTTTT